This TCR beta chain was identified during a study of blood T cell repertoires in COVID-19. Study background: From the United States, Italy and Spain came samples of acute and convalescent COVID-19.

Concerning this clone itself: Other DNA sequences in this specimen translate into the identical CDR3.

Profiled with immunoSEQ multiplex PCR; TCRdb holds only in-frame clones, not every one. The data contain roughly 150,000 clones, about 81% of them singletons. The CDR3 length is 13 residues. Per the germline V gene, CDR1 is MDHEN and CDR2 is SYDVKM. Unmatched junction bases numbered 0, after V lost 3 bases and J lost 5 bases. The genes are TRBV28 and TRBJ1-2; 10 bases are shared with TRBD1. The sequenced sample consisted of peripheral blood. The receptor was derived from a woman aged 80 or older with acute or convalescent COVID-19. DNA for the CDR3: TGTGCCAGCAGTTTGGGACAGGGGTATGGCTACACCTTC. As protein: CASSLGQGYGYTF.